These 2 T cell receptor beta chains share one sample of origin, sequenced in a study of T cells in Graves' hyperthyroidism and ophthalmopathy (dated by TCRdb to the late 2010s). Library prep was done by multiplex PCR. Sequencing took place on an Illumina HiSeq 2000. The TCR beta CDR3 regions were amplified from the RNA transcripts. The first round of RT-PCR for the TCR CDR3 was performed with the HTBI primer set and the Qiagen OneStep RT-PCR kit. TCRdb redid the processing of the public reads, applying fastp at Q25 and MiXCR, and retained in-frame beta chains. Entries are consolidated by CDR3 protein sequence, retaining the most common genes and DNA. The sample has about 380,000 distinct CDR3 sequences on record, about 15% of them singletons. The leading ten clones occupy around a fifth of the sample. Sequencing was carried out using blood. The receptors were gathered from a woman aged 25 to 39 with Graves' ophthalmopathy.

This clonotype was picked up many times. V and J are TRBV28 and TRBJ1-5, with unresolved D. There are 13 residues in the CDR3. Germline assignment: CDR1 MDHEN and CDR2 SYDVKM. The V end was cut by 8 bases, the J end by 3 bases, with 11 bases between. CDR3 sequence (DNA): TGTGCCAGCCGATCTTATCTCAATCAGCCCCAGCATTTT. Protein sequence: CASRSYLNQPQHF. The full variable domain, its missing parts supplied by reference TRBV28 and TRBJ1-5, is DVKVTQSSRYLVKRTGEKVFLECVQDMDHENMFWYRQDPGLGLRLIYFSYDVKMKEKGDIPEGYSVSREKKERFSLILESASTNQTSMYLCASRSYLNQPQHFGDGTRLSIL.

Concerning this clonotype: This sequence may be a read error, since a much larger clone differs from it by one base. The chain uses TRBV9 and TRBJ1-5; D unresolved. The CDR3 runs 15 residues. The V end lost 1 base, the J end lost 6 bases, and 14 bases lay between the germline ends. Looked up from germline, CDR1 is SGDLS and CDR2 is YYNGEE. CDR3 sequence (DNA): TGTGCCAGCAGCGTAAGTGGGGAGAGGGTTCAGCCCCAGCATTTT. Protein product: CASSVSGERVQPQHF.